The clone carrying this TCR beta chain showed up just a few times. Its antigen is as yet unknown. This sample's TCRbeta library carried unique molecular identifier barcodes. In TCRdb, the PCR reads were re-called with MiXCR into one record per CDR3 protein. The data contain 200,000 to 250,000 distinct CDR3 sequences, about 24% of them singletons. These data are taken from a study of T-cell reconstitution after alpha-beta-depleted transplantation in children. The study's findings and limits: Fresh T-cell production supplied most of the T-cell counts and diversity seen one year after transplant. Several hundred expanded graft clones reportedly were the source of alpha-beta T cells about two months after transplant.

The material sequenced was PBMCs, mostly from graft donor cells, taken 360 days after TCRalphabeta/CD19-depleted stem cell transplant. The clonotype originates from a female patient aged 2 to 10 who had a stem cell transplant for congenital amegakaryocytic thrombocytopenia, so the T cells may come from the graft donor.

Written as DNA, the CDR3 is TGCAGTGCTAGTGTGCTAGTTTACAATGAGCAGTTCTTC. This gives the protein CSASVLVYNEQFF. This chain joins TRBV20-1 and TRBJ2-1; D call uncertain. The CDR3 extends over 13 amino acids. Per the germline V gene, CDR1 is DFQATT and CDR2 is SNEGSKA (reference sequence). With 3 bases removed from V and 4 bases from J, the gap between germline ends came to 10 bases.